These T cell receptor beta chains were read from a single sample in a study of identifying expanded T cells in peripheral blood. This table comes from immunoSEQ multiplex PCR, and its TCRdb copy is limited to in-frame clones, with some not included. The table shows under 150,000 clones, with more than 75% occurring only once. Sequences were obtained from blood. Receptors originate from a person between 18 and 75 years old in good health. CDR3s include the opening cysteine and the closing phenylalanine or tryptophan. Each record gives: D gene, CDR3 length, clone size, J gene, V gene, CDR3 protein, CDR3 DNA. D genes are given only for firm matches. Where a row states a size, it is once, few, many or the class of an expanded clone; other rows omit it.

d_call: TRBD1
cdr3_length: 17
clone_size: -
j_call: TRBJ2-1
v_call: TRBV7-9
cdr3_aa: CASINQGPGTGDNEQFF
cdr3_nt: TGTGCCAGCATCAATCAAGGACCAGGGACAGGGGACAATGAGCAGTTCTTC

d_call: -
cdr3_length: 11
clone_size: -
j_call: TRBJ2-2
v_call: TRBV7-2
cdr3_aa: CASSLTGELFF
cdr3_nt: TGTGCCAGCAGCCTCACCGGGGAGCTGTTTTTT

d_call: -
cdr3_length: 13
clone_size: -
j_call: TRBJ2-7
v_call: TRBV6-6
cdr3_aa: CASSYVDLLQQYF
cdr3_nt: TGTGCCAGCAGTTACGTGGATCTTTTGCAGCAGTACTTC

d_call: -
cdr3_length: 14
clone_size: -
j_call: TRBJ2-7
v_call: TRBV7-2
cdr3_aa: CASSYNTGGYEQYF
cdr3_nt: TGTGCCAGCAGCTACAACACCGGGGGCTACGAGCAGTACTTC

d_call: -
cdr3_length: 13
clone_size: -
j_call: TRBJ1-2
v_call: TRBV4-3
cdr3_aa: CASSHETGYGYTF
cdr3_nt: TGCGCCAGCAGCCACGAGACGGGATATGGCTACACCTTC

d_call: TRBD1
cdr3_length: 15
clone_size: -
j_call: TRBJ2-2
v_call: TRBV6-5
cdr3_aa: CASSYGTGNTGELFF
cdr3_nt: TGTGCCAGCAGTTACGGGACAGGGAATACCGGGGAGCTGTTTTTT

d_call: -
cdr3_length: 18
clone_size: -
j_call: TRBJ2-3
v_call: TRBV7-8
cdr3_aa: CASTPDRAGMKFTDTQYF
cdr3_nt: TGTGCCAGCACCCCAGATCGAGCAGGAATGAAATTCACAGATACGCAGTATTTT

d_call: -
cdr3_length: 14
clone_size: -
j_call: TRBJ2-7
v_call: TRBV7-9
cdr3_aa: CASSPVSRPYEQYF
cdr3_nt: TGTGCCAGCAGCCCCGTTTCCCGTCCCTACGAGCAGTACTTC

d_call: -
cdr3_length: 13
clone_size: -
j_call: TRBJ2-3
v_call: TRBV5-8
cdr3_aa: CASSTGRTDTQYF
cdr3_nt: TGTGCCAGCAGCACCGGGCGAACAGATACGCAGTATTTT

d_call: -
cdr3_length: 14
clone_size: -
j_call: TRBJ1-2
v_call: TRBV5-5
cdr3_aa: CASSYPGRVYGYTF
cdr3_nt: TGTGCCAGCAGCTATCCGGGACGGGTCTATGGCTACACCTTC

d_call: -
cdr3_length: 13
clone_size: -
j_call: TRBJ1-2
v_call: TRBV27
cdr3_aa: CASRRDVNYGYTF
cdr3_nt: TGTGCCAGCAGGCGAGACGTAAACTATGGCTACACCTTC

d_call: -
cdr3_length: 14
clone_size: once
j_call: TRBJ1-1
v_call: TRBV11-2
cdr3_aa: CASSSQPSNTEAFF
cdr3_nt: TGTGCCAGCAGCTCCCAGCCCTCGAACACTGAAGCTTTCTTT

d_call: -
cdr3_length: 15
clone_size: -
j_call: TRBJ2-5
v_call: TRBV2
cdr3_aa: CASSPRTQKGETQYF
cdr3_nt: TGTGCCAGCAGTCCTAGGACACAAAAGGGAGAGACCCAGTACTTC

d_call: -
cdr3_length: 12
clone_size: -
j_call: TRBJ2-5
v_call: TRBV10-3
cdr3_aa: CAIRASQETQYF
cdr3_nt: TGTGCCATCAGGGCCTCCCAAGAGACCCAGTACTTC

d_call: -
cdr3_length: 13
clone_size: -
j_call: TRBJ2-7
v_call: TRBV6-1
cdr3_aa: CASSSTASYEQYF
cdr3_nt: TGTGCCAGCAGTTCGACGGCTTCCTACGAGCAGTACTTC

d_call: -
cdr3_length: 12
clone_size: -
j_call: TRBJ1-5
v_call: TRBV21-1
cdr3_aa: CASSKKDKPQHF
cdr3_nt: TGTGCCAGCAGCAAGAAGGACAAGCCCCAGCATTTT

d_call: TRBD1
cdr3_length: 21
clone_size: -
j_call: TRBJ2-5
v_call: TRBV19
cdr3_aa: CASSNPWGQGAFLSSKETQYF
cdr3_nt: TGTGCCAGTAGTAACCCTTGGGGACAGGGGGCTTTCTTGTCTTCAAAAGAGACCCAGTACTTC

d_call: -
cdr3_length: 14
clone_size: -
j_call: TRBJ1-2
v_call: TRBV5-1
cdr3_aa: CASSLGVTNYGYTF
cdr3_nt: TGCGCCAGCAGCTTGGGGGTGACTAACTATGGCTACACCTTC

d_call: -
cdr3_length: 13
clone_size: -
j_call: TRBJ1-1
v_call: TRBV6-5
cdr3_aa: CAIRAQENTEAFF
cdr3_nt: TGTGCCATCAGAGCTCAGGAAAACACTGAAGCTTTCTTT

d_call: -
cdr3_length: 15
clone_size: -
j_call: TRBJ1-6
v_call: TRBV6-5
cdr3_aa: CASSYFQVRDSPLHF
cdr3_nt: TGTGCCAGCAGTTACTTCCAGGTCAGGGATTCACCCCTCCACTTT

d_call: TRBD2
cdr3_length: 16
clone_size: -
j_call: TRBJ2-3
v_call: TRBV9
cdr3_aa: CASSTGTSGHTDTQYF
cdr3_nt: TGTGCCAGCAGCACGGGGACTAGCGGACACACAGATACGCAGTATTTT

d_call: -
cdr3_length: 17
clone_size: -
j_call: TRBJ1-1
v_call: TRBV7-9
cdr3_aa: CASSLGGTPNLNTEAFF
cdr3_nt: TGTGCCAGCAGCTTAGGTGGGACACCCAATCTGAACACTGAAGCTTTCTTT

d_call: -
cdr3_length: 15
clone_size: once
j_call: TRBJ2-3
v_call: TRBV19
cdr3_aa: CASSPSVGRTDTQYF
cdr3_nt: TGTGCCAGTAGTCCCTCCGTCGGCCGCACAGATACGCAGTATTTT

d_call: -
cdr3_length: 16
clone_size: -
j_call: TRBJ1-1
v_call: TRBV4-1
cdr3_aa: CASSAPSRGTNTEAFF
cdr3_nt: TGCGCCAGCAGCGCCCCGTCCAGGGGAACGAACACTGAAGCTTTCTTT

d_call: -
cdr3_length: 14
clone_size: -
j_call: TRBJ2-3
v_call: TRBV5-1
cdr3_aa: CASKDLQEPDTQYF
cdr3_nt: TGCGCCAGCAAGGACCTACAGGAGCCAGATACGCAGTATTTT

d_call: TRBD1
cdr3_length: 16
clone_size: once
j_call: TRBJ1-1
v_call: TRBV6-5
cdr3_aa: CASSYVPGGFRSGAFF
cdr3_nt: TGTGCCAGCAGTTACGTGCCAGGGGGCTTTCGATCGGGAGCTTTCTTT

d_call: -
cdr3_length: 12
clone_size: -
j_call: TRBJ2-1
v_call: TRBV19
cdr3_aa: CASSIDQNEQFF
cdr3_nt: TGTGCCAGTAGTATAGATCAAAATGAGCAGTTCTTC

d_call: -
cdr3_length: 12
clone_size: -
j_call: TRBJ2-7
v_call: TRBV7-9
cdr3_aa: CASSTDSYEQYF
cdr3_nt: TGTGCCAGCAGCACTGACAGCTACGAGCAGTACTTC

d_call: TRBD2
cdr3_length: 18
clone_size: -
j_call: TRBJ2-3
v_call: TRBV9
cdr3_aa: CASSAQIGLAGGTDTQYF
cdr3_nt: TGTGCCAGCAGCGCTCAAATCGGACTAGCGGGGGGGACAGATACGCAGTATTTT

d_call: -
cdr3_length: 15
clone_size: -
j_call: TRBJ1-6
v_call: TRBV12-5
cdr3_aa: CASGLEQGALRGLHF
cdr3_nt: TGTGCTAGTGGTTTGGAACAGGGTGCCCTTCGGGGCCTCCACTTT

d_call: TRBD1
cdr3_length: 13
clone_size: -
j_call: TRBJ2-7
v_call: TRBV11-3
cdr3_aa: CASSFMDRDEQYF
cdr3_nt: TGTGCCAGCAGCTTTATGGACAGGGACGAGCAGTACTTC

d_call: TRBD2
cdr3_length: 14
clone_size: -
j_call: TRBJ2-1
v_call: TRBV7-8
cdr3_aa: CASSPSGGAYEQFF
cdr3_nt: TGTGCCAGCAGCCCTAGCGGGGGGGCCTATGAGCAGTTCTTC

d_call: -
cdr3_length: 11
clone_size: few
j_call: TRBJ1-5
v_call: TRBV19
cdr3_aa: CASGTNQPQHF
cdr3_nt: TGTGCCAGTGGTACAAATCAGCCCCAGCATTTT

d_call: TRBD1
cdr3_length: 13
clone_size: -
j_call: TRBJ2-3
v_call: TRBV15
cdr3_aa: CATKDRGTDTQYF
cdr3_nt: TGTGCCACCAAAGACAGGGGGACAGATACGCAGTATTTT

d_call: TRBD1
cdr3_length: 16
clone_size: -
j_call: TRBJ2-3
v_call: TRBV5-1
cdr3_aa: CASGPSTGGETDTQYF
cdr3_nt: TGCGCCAGCGGACCCTCAACAGGGGGCGAAACAGATACGCAGTATTTT

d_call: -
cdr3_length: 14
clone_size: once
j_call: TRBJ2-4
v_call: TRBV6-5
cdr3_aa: CASSYSPNQNIQYF
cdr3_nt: TGTGCCAGCAGTTACTCGCCCAACCAAAACATTCAGTACTTC

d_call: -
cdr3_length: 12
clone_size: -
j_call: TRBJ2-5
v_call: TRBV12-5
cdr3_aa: CASGGPRETQYF
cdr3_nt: TGTGCTAGTGGGGGGCCCAGGGAGACCCAGTACTTC